The clone carrying this TCR beta chain came up a few times. The CDR3 totals 15 residues. Deletions cut 1 base from V and 3 bases from J, with 9 bases between. CDR1 SGHAT and CDR2 FQNNGV come from the germline V gene. This sample is part of a study of patients and donors after allogeneic stem cell transplantation. TCRdb fed the RT-PCR reads into MiXCR, producing one record per CDR3 protein. The data hold 150,000 to 200,000 distinct CDR3 sequences, with around two fifths observed a single time. Sequencing used blood, either unsorted or a sorted T cell fraction (not recorded which). This receptor was identified in a human donor who was either an allogeneic HSCT recipient or a stem cell or donor lymphocyte infusion donor (not recorded which). It is not recorded whose cells these are; they may come from a transplant donor. The rearrangement links TRBV11-2 to TRBJ2-2; D is unresolved. CDR3 residues: CASSLAVGDTGELFF. In DNA, the CDR3 is TGTGCCAGCAGCTTAGCGGTTGGGGACACCGGGGAGCTGTTTTTT.